The rows below give T cell receptor beta chains drawn from one sample of a study of blood T cell repertoires in COVID-19. Method: immunoSEQ multiplex PCR; TCRdb's copy keeps in-frame clones and lacks some. The data show more than 85,000 clones, around 75% seen once. What was sequenced was peripheral blood. The receptors originated from a man aged 70-80 years with acute or convalescent COVID-19. Each CDR3 is given with its conserved first and last residue.

j_call,v_call,cdr3_aa
TRBJ2-1,TRBV10-1,CASSADGSRKYNEQFF
TRBJ2-3,TRBV19,CASSTSPVNTDTQYF
TRBJ2-1,TRBV21-1,CASSTEDREGLAPSYPYNEQFF
TRBJ2-3,TRBV28,CASSLRRVAELQDTQYF
TRBJ1-2,TRBV6-1,CASSEAGTGAIIGGYTF
TRBJ2-5,TRBV29-1,CSGRRRLGETQYF
TRBJ2-7,TRBV5-6,CASSSIGLPEGFEQYF
TRBJ1-2,TRBV6-5,CASTRQGALGYTF
TRBJ1-4,TRBV19,CAAGLGEKLFF
TRBJ2-7,TRBV5-4,CASSHGSSGEQYF